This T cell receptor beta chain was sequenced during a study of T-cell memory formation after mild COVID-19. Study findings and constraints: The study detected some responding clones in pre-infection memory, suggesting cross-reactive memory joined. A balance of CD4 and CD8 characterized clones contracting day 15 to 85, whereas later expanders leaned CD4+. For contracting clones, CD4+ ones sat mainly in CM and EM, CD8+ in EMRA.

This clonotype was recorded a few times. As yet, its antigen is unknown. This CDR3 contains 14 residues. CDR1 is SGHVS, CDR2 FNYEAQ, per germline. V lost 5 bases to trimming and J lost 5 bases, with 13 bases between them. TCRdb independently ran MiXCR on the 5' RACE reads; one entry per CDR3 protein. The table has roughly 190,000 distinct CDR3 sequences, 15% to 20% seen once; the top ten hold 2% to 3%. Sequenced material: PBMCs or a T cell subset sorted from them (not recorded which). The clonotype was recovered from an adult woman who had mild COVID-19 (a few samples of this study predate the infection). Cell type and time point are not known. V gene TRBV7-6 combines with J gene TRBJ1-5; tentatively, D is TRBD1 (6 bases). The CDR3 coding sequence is TGTGCCAGCAGCCGGACAGCTCTCGATCAGCCCCAGCATTTT. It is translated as CASSRTALDQPQHF.